This TCR beta chain emerged from a study of T-cell memory formation after mild COVID-19. Study results and limitations: A second wave of clones peaked on day 37, and their SARS-CoV-2 specificity went unconfirmed. CD4+ contracting clones lay mainly in CM and EM, CD8+ ones in EMRA.

As to this clonotype: The antigen remains unidentified.

TCRdb analysed the 5' RACE reads with MiXCR anew, one entry per CDR3 protein. The sample shows approximately 170,000 distinct CDR3 sequences, around 13% of them seen only once. The specimen was PBMCs or a T cell subset sorted from them (not recorded which). This receptor was identified in a man aged 18 to 35 who had mild COVID-19 (a few samples of this study predate the infection). Cell type and time point are not known.

The DNA for the CDR3 is TGTGCCGGACAACAGGGGTACACAGATACGCAGTATTTT. Encoded protein: CAGQQGYTDTQYF. This rearrangement joins TRBV6-1 to TRBJ2-3, with TRBD1 identical over 7 bases. V trimming: 11 bases; J trimming: 2 bases; junction bases outside the gene matches: 7. The CDR3 loop spans 13 amino acids. CDR1 and CDR2 (germline): MNHNS, SASEGT.